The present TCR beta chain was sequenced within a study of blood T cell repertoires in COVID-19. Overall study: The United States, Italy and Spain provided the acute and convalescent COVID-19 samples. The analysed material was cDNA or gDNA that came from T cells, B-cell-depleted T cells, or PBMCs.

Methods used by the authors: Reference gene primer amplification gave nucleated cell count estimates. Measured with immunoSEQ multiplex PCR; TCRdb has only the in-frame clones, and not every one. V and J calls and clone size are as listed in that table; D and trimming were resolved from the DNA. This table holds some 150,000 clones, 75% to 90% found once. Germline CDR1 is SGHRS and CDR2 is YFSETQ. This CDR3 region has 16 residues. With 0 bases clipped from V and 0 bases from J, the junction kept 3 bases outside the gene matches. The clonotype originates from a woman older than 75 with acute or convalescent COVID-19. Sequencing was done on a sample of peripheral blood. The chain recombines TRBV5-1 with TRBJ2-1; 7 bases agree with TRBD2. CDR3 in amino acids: CASSLAPSGSYNEQFF. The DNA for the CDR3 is TGCGCCAGCAGCTTGGCCCCTAGCGGCTCCTACAATGAGCAGTTCTTC.